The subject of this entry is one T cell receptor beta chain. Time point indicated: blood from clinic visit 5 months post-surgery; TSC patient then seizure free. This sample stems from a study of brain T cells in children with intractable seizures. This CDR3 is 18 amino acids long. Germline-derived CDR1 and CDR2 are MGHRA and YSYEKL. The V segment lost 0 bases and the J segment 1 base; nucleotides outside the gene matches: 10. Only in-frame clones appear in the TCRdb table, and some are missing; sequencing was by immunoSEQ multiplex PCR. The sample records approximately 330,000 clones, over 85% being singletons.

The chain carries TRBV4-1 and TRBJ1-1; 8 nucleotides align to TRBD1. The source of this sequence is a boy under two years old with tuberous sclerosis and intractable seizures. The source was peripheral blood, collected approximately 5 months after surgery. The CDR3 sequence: CASSQESTRTGRNTEAFF. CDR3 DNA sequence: TGCGCCAGCAGCCAAGAATCCACCCGGACAGGGAGGAACACTGAAGCTTTCTTT.